This T cell receptor (beta chain) comes out of a study of Ad26.COV2.S vaccination and SARS-CoV-2 variants. Only in-frame clones appear in the TCRdb table, and some are missing; sequencing was by immunoSEQ multiplex PCR. The sample records 200,000 to 250,000 clones, approximately 87% being singletons. This sample's treatment: 19 received Ad26.COV2.S at low or high dose, single or two shots; several received placebo; per-sample allocation not given. Collection of the samples took place on day 63 after the first injection of vaccine or placebo. Donation was by an adult aged 18-55 years who was in Boston. The source is a person aged 18-65 years who received the Ad26.COV2.S COVID-19 vaccine or a placebo. The specimen was peripheral blood, collected in a trial of Ad26.COV2.S vaccine versus placebo.

DNA for the CDR3: TGTGCCAGCAGCCCACATCAGCGGGGGGACAACCAAGAGACCCAGTACTTC. It translates to CASSPHQRGDNQETQYF. The genes are TRBV4-2 and TRBJ2-5, with 9 bases aligning to TRBD2. The CDR3 contains 17 residues. The junction had 9 bases not matched to a gene; V was cut back by 4 bases and J by 0 bases. Germline CDR1 is LGHNA and CDR2 is YNFKEQ.